Described below is a single T cell receptor (beta chain) sequence and its context. What it recognizes is unknown. The data stem from a study of T cells in localized non-small cell lung cancer. Study-wide results and limits: The study linked higher blood T cell density to longer overall survival.

Produced via immunoSEQ multiplex PCR; TCRdb's table is partial and in-frame only. The table lists fewer than 35,000 clones, nearly 80% of them singletons. The V and J ends lost 3 bases and 8 bases respectively, with 11 bases between them. CDR3 size: 13 residues. The germline CDR1 and CDR2 sequences are LNHDA and SQIVND (reference sequence). Source: peripheral blood, taken before any cancer treatment. The genes are TRBV19 and TRBJ1-3; D possibly corresponds to TRBD1 (5 bases). This clonotype was sampled from a male donor aged 60 or over with stage II squamous cell lung carcinoma. This CDR3 reads CASSISLGDTIYF. The CDR3 bases are TGTGCCAGTAGTATCTCTCTAGGGGACACCATATATTTT.